This TCR beta chain came from a study of shared clonotypes between healthy human individuals. Germline V gene sequence: CDR1 MNHNS, CDR2 SASEGT. CDR3 length equals 14 residues. V was pared by 4 bases and J by 1 base, with 1 base of the junction left unmatched. Details on this clone: Distinct nucleotide sequences in the sample also encode this CDR3.

Per the authors' pipeline: Sequence data from immunoSEQ were junction-only and lacked quality scores; consequently, filtering differed. Some clones are missing from TCRdb's copy, which holds only in-frame ones; the method was immunoSEQ multiplex PCR. The DNA was the basis for D and trimming; V, J and clone size are from that table. The profile shows under 600,000 clones, about 80% of them singletons. The chain recombines TRBV6-1 with TRBJ1-1; 9 positions match TRBD1. The sequenced sample consisted of PBMCs. This clonotype was obtained from a woman in her thirties or forties in good health. Some clones in this sample may be carry-over from other donors' samples. The DNA for the CDR3 is TGTGCCAGCAGTGGGGGACAGGGGAACACTGAAGCTTTCTTT. It specifies CASSGGQGNTEAFF.